One and the same sample provided the 12 T cell receptor beta chains below, sequenced in a study of graft-versus-host responses after intestinal transplantation (dated by TCRdb to about 2021). Library preparation was by the immunoSEQ multiplex PCR assay. As stored in TCRdb, this immuneACCESS dataset retains in-frame rearrangements with V and J assigned. A fraction of the clones does not appear; measured against another copy, unresolved V genes explain less than half of the discrepancy, and the remainder lacks a known reason. The sample records 95,000 to 110,000 clones, roughly 86% of which are singletons. The ten largest clones represent over 0.6% of the sample. These receptors' antigens are unknown. The time point label, read with the paper, signifies: cells obtained before transplantation from donor or recipient. Sample: unstimulated CD4+ T cells sorted from spleen or lymph node cells, taken before transplant. The receptor source for this set is a human donor who was the organ donor for an intestinal transplant.

The chain couples TRBV19 to TRBJ1-1, with TRBD1 matching over 8 bases. Per the germline V gene, CDR1 is LNHDA and CDR2 is SQIVND (reference sequence). With 4 bases clipped from V and 0 bases from J, the junction kept 7 bases outside the gene matches. CDR3 length: 16 amino acids. CDR3 DNA sequence: TGTGCCAGTAGTAATAGTATGGACAGGGTGAACACTGAAGCTTTCTTT. This encodes CASSNSMDRVNTEAFF.

This chain joins TRBV5-1 and TRBJ1-5; D is possibly TRBD1 (5 bases). The CDR3 runs to 15 residues. From germline, CDR1 is SGHRS and CDR2 YFSETQ. Trimming left V 1 base short and J 7 bases short, with 15 bases between. CDR3 sequence (DNA): TGCGCCAGCAGCTTGATGCTCGCCCGGGACCAGCCCCAGCATTTT. Protein sequence: CASSLMLARDQPQHF. Based on the CDR3 plus reference TRBV5-1 and TRBJ1-5, the full variable domain is KAGVTQTPRYLIKTRGQQVTLSCSPISGHRSVSWYQQTPGQGLQFLFEYFSETQRNKGNFPGRFSGRQFSNSRSEMNVSTLELGDSALYLCASSLMLARDQPQHFGDGTRLSIL.

The chain links TRBV6-6 to TRBJ1-1; D gene unclear. The V end was cut by 6 bases, the J end by 4 bases, with 18 bases between. Germline assignment: CDR1 MNHNY and CDR2 SVGAGI (reference sequence). The CDR3 runs 15 residues. The CDR3 DNA is TGTGCCAGCAGCTTCGGACGGAGGCCGGGCACTGAAGCTTTCTTT. It translates to CASSFGRRPGTEAFF.

The rearrangement links TRBV6-1 to TRBJ1-6, with 9 bases fitting TRBD1. Trimming took 4 bases from V and 8 from J; bases not matched to a gene: 6. There are 15 residues in the CDR3. The germline CDR1 and CDR2 sequences are MNHNS and SASEGT. The CDR3 sequence is CASSVRTGADSPLHF. CDR3 DNA: TGTGCCAGCAGTGTAAGGACAGGGGCTGATTCACCCCTCCACTTT.

This rearrangement joins TRBV19 to TRBJ1-2; D unresolved. The CDR3 sequence is 13 residues long. Germline loops: CDR1 LNHDA, CDR2 SQIVND (reference sequence). With 8 bases removed from V and 5 bases from J, the gap between germline ends came to 15 bases. CDR3 loop: CASSPGTEYGYTF. CDR3 nucleotides: TGTGCCAGTTCACCCGGAACAGAATATGGCTACACCTTC.

V is TRBV6-5 and J is TRBJ2-7, with TRBD1 identical over 8 bases. V trimming: 5 bases; J trimming: 3 bases; junction bases outside the gene matches: 6. Germline assignment: CDR1 MNHEY and CDR2 SVGAGI. This CDR3 is 14 amino acids long. In nucleotides, the CDR3 is TGTGCCAGCAGTCCAGACAGGGGTCACTACGAGCAGTACTTC. This gives the protein CASSPDRGHYEQYF.

The rearrangement joins TRBV7-2 to TRBJ2-3; D call uncertain. The V end was cut by 7 bases, the J end by 4 bases, with 15 bases between. Germline V lookup: CDR1 SGHTA, CDR2 FQGNSA. This CDR3 contains 14 residues. The CDR3 region has the DNA TGTGCCAGCACCCGATGGGTTGGCGCAGATACGCAGTATTTT. Residues: CASTRWVGADTQYF.

V gene TRBV14 combines with J gene TRBJ2-4, with TRBD1 identical over 7 bases. CDR3 size: 16 residues. CDR1 and CDR2 from the germline V gene are SGHDN and FVKESK. After removal of 3 bases from V and 1 base from J, the junction contained 6 bases not matched to a gene. In DNA form, the CDR3 reads TGTGCCAGCAGCCAGAGTTCGACAGGGGCCAAAAACATTCAGTACTTC. Its translation is CASSQSSTGAKNIQYF.

The V gene is TRBV5-4, the J gene TRBJ2-7, with D perhaps assigned TRBD1 or TRBD2 (5 bases each). Germline V CDR1 and CDR2: SGHNT, YYREEE (reference sequence). The CDR3 spans 14 residues. V was trimmed by 3 bases and J by 2 bases, leaving 12 bases between them. CDR3 bases: TGTGCCAGCAGCTCCGGGACGATGACCTACGAGCAGTACTTC. It codes for CASSSGTMTYEQYF.

The V call is TRBV11-3, the J call TRBJ2-2; 11 bases agree with TRBD2. With V trimmed by 6 bases and J by 3 bases, 3 bases remained unmatched. This CDR3 spans 15 amino acids. The germline V gene has CDR1 SGHNT and CDR2 YENEEA. The CDR3 here is CASSGTSGHTGELFF. The CDR3, as DNA: TGTGCCAGCAGTGGGACTAGCGGACACACCGGGGAGCTGTTTTTT.

This clone was observed a few times. The chain carries TRBV19 and TRBJ2-1; possible D gene TRBD1, 6 bases. The V end lost 6 bases, the J end lost 5 bases, and 11 bases lay between the germline ends. This CDR3 spans 13 amino acids. Germline V gene lookup returns CDR1 LNHDA and CDR2 SQIVND (reference sequence). The CDR3 nucleotides are TGTGCCAGTAGCAGGACAGAAAACAATGAGCAGTTCTTC. Its protein is CASSRTENNEQFF.

The rearrangement joins TRBV6-1 to TRBJ2-7, with D perhaps matching TRBD1 (6 bases). CDR1 and CDR2 from the germline V gene are MNHNS and SASEGT. The CDR3 loop spans 14 amino acids. The V end was cut by 3 bases, the J end by 5 bases, with 14 bases between. CDR3 sequence: CASSEWGRINEQYF. CDR3 DNA: TGTGCCAGCAGTGAGTGGGGGCGCATCAACGAGCAGTACTTC.